A selection of T cell receptor beta chains follows, all from one sample in a study of blood T cells in healthy people across ages. TCRdb ran MiXCR on the 5' RACE reads and lists one entry per CDR3 protein. The sample carries approximately 2,000,000 distinct CDR3 sequences, around 42% recorded once. The source material was blood. These receptors originate from a human donor in good health. CDR3s include the opening cysteine and the closing phenylalanine or tryptophan. The order of the fields is clone size, J gene, D gene, CDR3 length, V gene, CDR3 DNA, CDR3 protein. A D gene is named only where the DNA matches it firmly. The listing skips clone size in some rows; elsewhere it reads once, few, many or a size class.

.	TRBJ2-5	TRBD2	13	TRBV7-2	TGTGCCAGCAGCTTAGTTGGGACTAATGAGCAGTACTTC	CASSLVGTNEQYF
.	TRBJ2-5	.	13	TRBV7-9	TGTGCCAGCAGCCACAGGCTCAGGGAGACCCAGTACTTC	CASSHRLRETQYF
few	TRBJ2-7	.	16	TRBV29-1	TGCAGCGTTGAGGATCTGGTATCCGAAGGTGGATACGAGCAGTACTTC	CSVEDLVSEGGYEQYF
few	TRBJ2-7	.	12	TRBV2	TGTGCAGGGGGGGACACCTCCTACGAGCAGTACTTC	CAGGDTSYEQYF
.	TRBJ1-6	.	14	TRBV20-1	TGCAGTGCCCCGGACAGCCTGGGGAATTCACCCCTCCACTTT	CSAPDSLGNSPLHF
.	TRBJ1-2	.	14	TRBV6-6	TGTGCCAGCCTGCCAGTCTTGGGGCTCGGCGGCTACACCTTC	CASLPVLGLGGYTF
.	TRBJ2-3	.	13	TRBV20-1	TGCAGTGCTAGAAGGGGAGACAGAGATACGCAGTATTTT	CSARRGDRDTQYF
.	TRBJ2-5	TRBD1	16	TRBV7-2	TGTGCCAGCAGCCTTTCTTCCGGGACAGCTCAAGAGACCCAGTACTTC	CASSLSSGTAQETQYF
.	TRBJ2-5	.	17	TRBV4-1	TGCGCCAGCAGCCTACGGCTAGGAGTACTGAATCAAGAGACCCAGTACTTC	CASSLRLGVLNQETQYF
.	TRBJ2-7	.	16	TRBV29-1	TGCAGCGCCTCCGCGTGGGACAGCGGGGGCCGCTACGAGCAGTACTTC	CSASAWDSGGRYEQYF
.	TRBJ2-3	.	16	TRBV29-1	TGCAGCGCCCGGCGGGGTGGCAGGGGATCCGGAGATACGCAGTATTTT	CSARRGGRGSGDTQYF
few	TRBJ2-5	.	14	TRBV6-2/TRBV6-3	TGTGCCAGCAGTTCATACTACAAATCGGAGACCCAGTACTTC	CASSSYYKSETQYF
few	TRBJ2-6	.	14	TRBV7-2	TGTGCCAGCTCTCAGCTCTCCGGGGCCAACGTCCTGACTTTC	CASSQLSGANVLTF
few	TRBJ1-2	TRBD1	14	TRBV5-6	TGTGCCAGCAGCCCGCGGACAGGATACTATGGCTACACCTTC	CASSPRTGYYGYTF
few	TRBJ2-5	.	12	TRBV20-1	TGCAGTGCCGTCTTATACCCAGAGACCCAGTACTTC	CSAVLYPETQYF
.	TRBJ2-1	.	17	TRBV13	TGTGCCAGCAGCCAACCCTCCGATGGCAGCCCTGGGAATGAGCAGTTCTTC	CASSQPSDGSPGNEQFF
.	TRBJ2-1	TRBD2	16	TRBV29-1	TGCAGCGTTGAAGAACAGCGGGGGTCCCCCTACAATGAGCAGTTCTTC	CSVEEQRGSPYNEQFF